These 25 T cell receptor beta chains were all obtained from the same sample, sequenced in a study of blood T cell repertoires in COVID-19. Here immunoSEQ multiplex PCR was the method, and the copy in TCRdb shows in-frame clones only, minus some. The repertoire includes roughly 200,000 clones, 85% to 90% of them detected once, and over 3% sits in the top ten. Sample: PBMCs or T cells enriched from blood (not recorded which). The receptors stem from a woman in her 50s in a cohort exposed to, infected with or recovered from COVID-19 (not recorded which).

V gene TRBV18 combines with J gene TRBJ1-2; a possible D gene is TRBD1 (5 bases). The CDR3 is 16 residues long. The V gene lost 4 bases and the J gene lost 4 bases, with 19 bases spanning the gap. CDR1 and CDR2 from the germline V gene are KGHSH and LQKENI. CDR3 protein: CASSRIRVFLLYGYTF. CDR3 bases: TGTGCCAGCTCACGTATCAGGGTTTTTCTTCTCTATGGCTACACCTTC.

V gene TRBV11-1 combines with J gene TRBJ2-7, with TRBD2 as a possible D gene (6 bases). V lost 1 base and J 5 bases, leaving 12 bases between the germline ends. The CDR3 consists of 14 residues. Germline values: CDR1 SGHAT, CDR2 FQDESV (reference sequence). The CDR3 coding sequence is TGTGCCAGCAGCTTAGAACGGGGGTCCAACGAGCAGTACTTC. Translation: CASSLERGSNEQYF. The variable domain in full, completed from reference TRBV11-1 and TRBJ2-7, reads EAEVAQSPRYKITEKSQAVAFWCDPISGHATLYWYRQILGQGPELLVQFQDESVVDDSQLPKDRFSAERLKGVDSTLKIQPAELGDSAMYLCASSLERGSNEQYFGPGTRLTVT.

The chain joins TRBV6-5 to TRBJ1-5; 8 nucleotides align to TRBD1. Germline V gene data show CDR1 as MNHEY and CDR2 as SVGAGI. The CDR3 runs 14 residues. With 7 bases clipped from V and 4 bases from J, the junction kept 6 bases outside the gene matches. The CDR3 loop is CASTAGQGNQPQHF. CDR3 DNA sequence: TGTGCCAGCACCGCCGGACAGGGAAATCAGCCCCAGCATTTT.

This chain uses TRBV7-2 with TRBJ1-6; possibly TRBD1 for D (5 bases). The V end lost 6 bases, the J end lost 8 bases, and 14 bases lay between the germline ends. CDR3 length equals 14 residues. Germline lookup yields CDR1 SGHTA and CDR2 FQGNSA. The CDR3 DNA follows: TGTGCCAGCAGACCCGGGGGGAATTATTCACCCCTCCACTTT. This gives the protein CASRPGGNYSPLHF.

The chain joins TRBV6-5 to TRBJ1-6, with 9 positions matching TRBD1. The J segment lost 9 bases and the V segment lost 3 bases, leaving 3 bases of the junction unmatched. Per germline, CDR1 MNHEY and CDR2 SVGAGI. The CDR3 length is 14 residues. The CDR3 DNA reads as TGTGCCAGCAGTTATGAGGACAGGGGTTCACCCCTCCACTTT. Residues: CASSYEDRGSPLHF.

The chain couples TRBV25-1 to TRBJ1-4; D gene unclear. The V end was cut by 5 bases, the J end by 0 bases, with 16 bases between. The V gene's germline CDR1 is MGHDK and CDR2 SYGVNS. CDR3 length equals 17 residues. CDR3 in DNA: TGTGCCAGCAGTCCCGCGTTTAAGCTAGCAACTAATGAAAAACTGTTTTTT. Translated: CASSPAFKLATNEKLFF.

This chain joins TRBV19 and TRBJ1-2; 8 bases map to TRBD1. The CDR3 has 15 amino acids. Germline V gives CDR1 LNHDA, CDR2 SQIVND (reference sequence). J was trimmed by 2 bases and V by 1 base; bases with no gene match: 3. The CDR3 spells CASSIVQGANYGYTF. CDR3 in DNA: TGTGCCAGTAGTATAGTCCAGGGGGCGAACTATGGCTACACCTTC.

V gene TRBV6-2 or TRBV6-3 combines with J gene TRBJ2-3; 8 bases are a match to TRBD1. From germline, CDR1 is MNHEY and CDR2 SVGEGT. With 4 bases clipped from V and 0 bases from J, the junction kept 15 bases outside the gene matches. This CDR3 contains 19 residues. CDR3 protein: CASSSTGTGDPTSTDTQYF. DNA for the CDR3: TGTGCCAGCAGTTCCACCGGGACAGGTGACCCGACTAGCACAGATACGCAGTATTTT.

The V gene is TRBV9, the J gene TRBJ1-2; maybe TRBD1 (6 bases). The germline gives CDR1 SGDLS, CDR2 YYNGEE. V was cut by 3 bases and J by 4 bases, with 16 bases left in between. This CDR3 spans 15 amino acids. For the CDR3, the DNA is TGTGCCAGCAGCGCGCGACAGGAGCACTCCTATGGCTACACCTTC. It yields the protein CASSARQEHSYGYTF.

V gene TRBV28 combines with J gene TRBJ1-6; D is unresolved. V dropped 3 bases and J dropped 2 bases, with 8 bases sitting between them. Germline CDR1 and CDR2: MDHEN and SYDVKM. This CDR3 region has 15 residues. As DNA, the CDR3 is TGTGCCAGCAGTTTGATCCAGACCTATAATTCACCCCTCCACTTT. Encoded protein: CASSLIQTYNSPLHF.

This clone was found a few times. The rearrangement joins TRBV7-3 to TRBJ1-6; 8 bases fit TRBD1. V gave up 5 bases and J gave up 5 bases; unmatched junction bases: 5. Germline V gene sequence: CDR1 SGHTA, CDR2 FQGTGA. The CDR3 totals 15 residues. The CDR3 DNA is TGTGCCAGCAGCACCACAGGGGGGGATAATTCACCCCTCCACTTT. As protein: CASSTTGGDNSPLHF.

The CDR3 spells CASSSLGGGTEAFF. CDR3 sequence (DNA): TGTGCCAGCAGCTCCCTGGGGGGGGGCACTGAAGCTTTCTTT. J is TRBJ1-1 and V is TRBV7-2; D might be TRBD1 (5 bases). This CDR3 is 14 amino acids long. V gave up 4 bases and J gave up 4 bases, with 13 bases separating them. CDR1 and CDR2 from the germline V gene are SGHTA and FQGNSA.

The V call is TRBV9, the J call TRBJ2-7, with TRBD1 matching 8 bases. Unmatched junction bases numbered 5, after V lost 1 base and J lost 2 bases. From germline, CDR1 is SGDLS and CDR2 YYNGEE. The CDR3 length is 15 residues. The CDR3 DNA reads as TGTGCCAGCAGCGTACCGTCGACAGGGGCCTACGAGCAGTACTTC. Its protein product is CASSVPSTGAYEQYF.

The chain joins TRBV28 to TRBJ1-2, with D possibly being TRBD1 (5 bases). The CDR3 is made up of 16 amino acids. Germline-derived CDR1 and CDR2 are MDHEN and SYDVKM. V was shortened by 7 bases and J by 5 bases, with 23 bases between the two germline ends. The CDR3 sequence is CASTEAGIGAQYGYTF. CDR3 nucleotides: TGTGCCAGCACCGAAGCAGGGATAGGCGCCCAGTATGGCTACACCTTC.

The V call is TRBV29-1, the J call TRBJ2-3; 16 nucleotides agree with TRBD2. The ends lost 6 bases at V and 4 bases at J; junction bases unmatched: 10. CDR1 SQVTM and CDR2 ANQGSEA come from the germline V gene. The CDR3 contains 17 residues. The CDR3 nucleotides are TGCAGCGTAATGGGGACTAGCGGGGGGGCCGGCGCAGATACGCAGTATTTT. This codes for CSVMGTSGGAGADTQYF.

This clone was recorded only once. This rearrangement joins TRBV29-1 to TRBJ2-7; weak D call: TRBD1 (6 bases). Trimming stripped 6 bases from V and 4 bases from J, with 10 bases between. Germline V CDR1 and CDR2: SQVTM, ANQGSEA. This CDR3 has 11 amino acids. The CDR3 DNA sequence: TGCAGCGTCGGACAGAATTACGAGCAGTACTTC. Protein product: CSVGQNYEQYF.

This chain uses TRBV18 with TRBJ1-2; D not resolved. Deletions cut 3 bases from V and 0 bases from J, with 17 bases between. Germline V CDR1 and CDR2: KGHSH, LQKENI. This CDR3 is 17 amino acids long. The CDR3 reads CASSPNRASFSNYGYTF. The CDR3 bases are TGTGCCAGCTCACCCAACAGAGCCTCCTTTTCTAACTATGGCTACACCTTC. Full variable domain (outside the CDR3, taken from reference TRBV18 and TRBJ1-2): NAGVMQNPRHLVRRRGQEARLRCSPMKGHSHVYWYRQLPEEGLKFMVYLQKENIIDESGMPKERFSAEFPKEGPSILRIQQVVRGDSAAYFCASSPNRASFSNYGYTFGSGTRLTVV.

About this clone: Other DNA sequences of this sample code for an identical CDR3. The rearrangement links TRBV9 to TRBJ2-3; D gene ambiguous. There are 14 residues in the CDR3. Germline V CDR1 and CDR2: SGDLS, YYNGEE. Trimming removed 0 bases at V and 3 bases at J, with 8 bases between. CDR3 in DNA: TGTGCCAGCAGCGTAGATGGGCTGACAGATACGCAGTATTTT. Amino acids: CASSVDGLTDTQYF.

The rearrangement joins TRBV7-9 to TRBJ1-4; D may be TRBD1 (5 bases). V gave up 4 bases and J gave up 4 bases, with 13 bases separating them. Per the germline V gene, CDR1 is SEHNR and CDR2 is FQNEAQ (reference sequence). The CDR3 covers 15 residues. This CDR3 is CASSYQPGLNEKLFF. The CDR3 DNA sequence: TGTGCCAGCAGCTACCAACCGGGACTTAATGAAAAACTGTTTTTT. The variable domain in full, completed from reference TRBV7-9 and TRBJ1-4, reads DTGVSQNPRHKITKRGQNVTFRCDPISEHNRLYWYRQTLGQGPEFLTYFQNEAQLEKSRLLSDRFSAERPKGSFSTLEIQRTEQGDSAMYLCASSYQPGLNEKLFFGSGTQLSVL.

In nucleotides, the CDR3 is TGTGCCAGCAGTTCCAGGTGGGACACTGAAGCTTTCTTT. Translated, it gives CASSSRWDTEAFF. This chain connects TRBV7-2 to TRBJ1-1; D gene uncertain. CDR3 size: 13 residues. CDR1 and CDR2 from the germline V gene are SGHTA and FQGNSA. Trimming stripped 6 bases from V and 3 bases from J, with 11 bases between.

The V gene is TRBV30, the J gene TRBJ2-1; TRBD2 matches 7 bases. Germline V CDR1 and CDR2: GTSNPN, SVGIG (reference sequence). The length of the CDR3 is 16 residues. Unmatched junction bases numbered 8, after V lost 0 bases and J lost 3 bases. This chain's CDR3 is CAWSVGTTLLYNEQFF. CDR3 sequence (DNA): TGTGCCTGGAGTGTGGGGACTACGCTCCTCTACAATGAGCAGTTCTTC.

This rearrangement joins TRBV10-1 to TRBJ2-7; D possibly corresponds to TRBD1 (6 bases). The germline V gene encodes CDR1 WNHNN and CDR2 SYGVQD (reference sequence). Between the trimmed V and J ends, which lost 3 bases and 6 bases, there was a span of 9 bases. The CDR3 is 12 residues long. Here the CDR3 reads CASSEQGGEQYF. CDR3 coding DNA: TGCGCCAGCAGTGAACAGGGCGGCGAGCAGTACTTC.

The V gene is TRBV5-1, the J gene TRBJ2-2; 8 nucleotides match TRBD1. V lost 3 bases to trimming and J lost 1 base; unmatched junction nucleotides: 8. The CDR3 sequence is 17 residues long. Germline-derived CDR1 and CDR2 are SGHRS and YFSETQ. CDR3 loop: CASSWGTGPKNTGELFF. The CDR3 nucleotides read TGCGCCAGCAGCTGGGGGACAGGACCGAAGAACACCGGGGAGCTGTTTTTT.

The chain uses TRBV9 and TRBJ2-5; possible D gene TRBD2, 5 bases. Trimming stripped 0 bases from V and 5 bases from J, with 11 bases between. CDR1 and CDR2 (germline): SGDLS, YYNGEE. The CDR3 totals 14 residues. As DNA, the CDR3 is TGTGCCAGCAGCGTAGTTCCCCGGAGGGAGACCCAGTACTTC. It is translated as CASSVVPRRETQYF. The whole variable domain, filled in from reference TRBV9 and TRBJ2-5, reads DSGVTQTPKHLITATGQRVTLRCSPRSGDLSVYWYQQSLDQGLQFLIQYYNGEERAKGNILERFSAQQFPDLHSELNLSSLELGDSALYFCASSVVPRRETQYFGPGTRLLVL.

CDR3 protein: CASSPGTARAYTGELFF. DNA for the CDR3: TGTGCCAGCAGCCCTGGGACAGCGAGGGCGTACACCGGGGAGCTGTTTTTT. The chain carries TRBV14 and TRBJ2-2, with 7 bases matching TRBD1. In germline, CDR1 is SGHDN, CDR2 FVKESK. Trimming removed 4 bases from V and 3 bases from J; junction bases left unmatched: 11. The CDR3 consists of 17 residues. The full variable domain, its missing parts supplied by reference TRBV14 and TRBJ2-2, is EAGVTQFPSHSVIEKGQTVTLRCDPISGHDNLYWYRRVMGKEIKFLLHFVKESKQDESGMPNNRFLAERTGGTYSTLKVQPAELEDSGVYFCASSPGTARAYTGELFFGEGSRLTVL.